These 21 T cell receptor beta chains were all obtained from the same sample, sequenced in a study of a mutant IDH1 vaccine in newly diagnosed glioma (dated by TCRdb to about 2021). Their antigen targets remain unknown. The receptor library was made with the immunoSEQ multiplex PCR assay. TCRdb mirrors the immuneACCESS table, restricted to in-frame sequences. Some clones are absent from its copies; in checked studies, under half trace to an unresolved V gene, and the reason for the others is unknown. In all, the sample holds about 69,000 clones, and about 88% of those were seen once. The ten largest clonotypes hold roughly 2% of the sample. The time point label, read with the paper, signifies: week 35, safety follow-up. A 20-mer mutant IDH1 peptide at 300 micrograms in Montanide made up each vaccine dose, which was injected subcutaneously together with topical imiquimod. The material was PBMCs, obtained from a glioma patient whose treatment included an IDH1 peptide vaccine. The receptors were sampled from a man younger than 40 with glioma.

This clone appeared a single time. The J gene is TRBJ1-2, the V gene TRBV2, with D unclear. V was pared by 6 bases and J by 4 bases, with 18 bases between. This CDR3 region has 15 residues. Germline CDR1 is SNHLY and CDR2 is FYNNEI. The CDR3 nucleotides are TGTGCCAGCAGCAGCGAGACACGCCGAGGCTATGGCTACACCTTC. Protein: CASSSETRRGYGYTF.

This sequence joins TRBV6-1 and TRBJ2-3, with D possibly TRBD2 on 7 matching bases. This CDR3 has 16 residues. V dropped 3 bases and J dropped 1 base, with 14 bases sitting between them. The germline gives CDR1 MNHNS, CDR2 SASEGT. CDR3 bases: TGTGCCAGCAGTGATTGGGGGGGCATCCGCACAGATACGCAGTATTTT. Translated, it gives CASSDWGGIRTDTQYF.

CDR3 bases: TGTGCCTGGACGCCGACGTCCTCTGGCTACACCTTC. It codes for CAWTPTSSGYTF. The chain is built from TRBV30 and TRBJ1-2; the D is unclear. Germline CDR1 GTSNPN, CDR2 SVGIG (reference sequence). CDR3 size: 12 residues. The ends were cut back, 4 bases at V and 7 bases at J, with 13 bases in the middle. The whole variable domain, remainder taken from reference TRBV30 and TRBJ1-2, is SQTIHQWPATLVQPVGSPLSLECTVEGTSNPNLYWYRQAAGRGLQLLFYSVGIGQISSEVPQNLSASRPQDRQFILSSKKLLLSDSGFYLCAWTPTSSGYTFGSGTRLTVV.

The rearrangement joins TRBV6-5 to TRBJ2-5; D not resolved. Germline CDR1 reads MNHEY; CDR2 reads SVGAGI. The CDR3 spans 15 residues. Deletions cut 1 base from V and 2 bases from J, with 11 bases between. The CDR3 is CASSYYEGSQETQYF. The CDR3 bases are TGTGCCAGCAGTTACTATGAAGGCAGTCAAGAGACCCAGTACTTC.

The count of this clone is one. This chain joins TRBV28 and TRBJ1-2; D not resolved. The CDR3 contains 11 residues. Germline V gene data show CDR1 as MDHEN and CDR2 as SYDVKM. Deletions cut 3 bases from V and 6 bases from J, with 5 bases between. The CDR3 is CASSFQDGYTF. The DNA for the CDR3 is TGTGCCAGCAGTTTTCAGGATGGCTACACCTTC.

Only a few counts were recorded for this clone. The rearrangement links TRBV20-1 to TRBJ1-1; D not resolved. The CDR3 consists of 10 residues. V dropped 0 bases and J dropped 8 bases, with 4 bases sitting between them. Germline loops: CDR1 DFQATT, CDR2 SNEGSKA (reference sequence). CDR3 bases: TGCAGTGCTAGAGAAATCGAAGCTTTCTTT. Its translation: CSAREIEAFF.

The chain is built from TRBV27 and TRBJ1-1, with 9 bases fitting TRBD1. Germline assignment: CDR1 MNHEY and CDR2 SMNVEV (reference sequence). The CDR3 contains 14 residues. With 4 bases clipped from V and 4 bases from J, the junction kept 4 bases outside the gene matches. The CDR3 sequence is CASSSQGAGTEAFF. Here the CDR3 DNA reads TGTGCCAGCAGTTCACAGGGGGCGGGCACTGAAGCTTTCTTT.

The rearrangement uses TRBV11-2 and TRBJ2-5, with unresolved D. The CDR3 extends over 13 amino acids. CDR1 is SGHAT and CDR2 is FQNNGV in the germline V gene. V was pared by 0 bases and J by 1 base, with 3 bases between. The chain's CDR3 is CASSLDLQETQYF. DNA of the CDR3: TGTGCCAGCAGCTTAGACCTCCAAGAGACCCAGTACTTC. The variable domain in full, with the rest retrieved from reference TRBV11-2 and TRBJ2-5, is EAGVAQSPRYKIIEKRQSVAFWCNPISGHATLYWYQQILGQGPKLLIQFQNNGVVDDSQLPKDRFSAERLKGVDSTLKIQPAKLEDSAVYLCASSLDLQETQYFGPGTRLLVL.

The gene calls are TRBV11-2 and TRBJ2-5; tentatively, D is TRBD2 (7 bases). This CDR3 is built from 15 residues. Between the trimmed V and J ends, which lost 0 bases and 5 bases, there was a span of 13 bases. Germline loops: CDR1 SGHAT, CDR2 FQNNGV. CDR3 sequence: CASSLDLGGGETQYF. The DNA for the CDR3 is TGTGCCAGCAGCTTAGATCTAGGGGGAGGGGAGACCCAGTACTTC.

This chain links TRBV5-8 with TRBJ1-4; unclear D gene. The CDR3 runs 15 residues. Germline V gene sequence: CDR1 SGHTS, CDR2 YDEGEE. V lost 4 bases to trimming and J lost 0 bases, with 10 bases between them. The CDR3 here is CASSLRPATNEKLFF. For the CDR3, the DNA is TGTGCCAGCAGCCTCAGACCTGCAACTAATGAAAAACTGTTTTTT.

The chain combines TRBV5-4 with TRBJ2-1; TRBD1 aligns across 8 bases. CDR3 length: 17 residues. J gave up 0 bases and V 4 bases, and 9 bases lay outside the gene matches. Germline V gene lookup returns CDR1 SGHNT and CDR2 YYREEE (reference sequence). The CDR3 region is CASSLRGQVSSYNEQFF. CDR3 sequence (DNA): TGTGCCAGCAGCCTCCGGGGACAGGTGAGCTCCTACAATGAGCAGTTCTTC. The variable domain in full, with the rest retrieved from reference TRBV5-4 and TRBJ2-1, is ETGVTQSPTHLIKTRGQQVTLRCSSQSGHNTVSWYQQALGQGPQFIFQYYREEENGRGNFPPRFSGLQFPNYSSELNVNALELDDSALYLCASSLRGQVSSYNEQFFGPGTRLTVL.

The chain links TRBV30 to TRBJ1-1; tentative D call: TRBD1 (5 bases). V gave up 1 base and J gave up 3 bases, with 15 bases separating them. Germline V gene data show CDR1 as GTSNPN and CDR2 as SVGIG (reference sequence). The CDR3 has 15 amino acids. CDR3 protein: CAWSESVGTDTEAFF. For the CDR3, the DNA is TGTGCCTGGAGTGAGTCTGTAGGGACGGACACTGAAGCTTTCTTT.

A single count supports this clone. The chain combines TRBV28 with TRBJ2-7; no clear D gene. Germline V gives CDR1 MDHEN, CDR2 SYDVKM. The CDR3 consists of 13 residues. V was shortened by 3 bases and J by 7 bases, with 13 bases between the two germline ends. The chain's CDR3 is CASSLDGRSEQYF. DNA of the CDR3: TGTGCCAGCAGTTTGGACGGCCGGAGTGAGCAGTACTTC.

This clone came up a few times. The CDR3 spells CASSIGGVSQPQHF. CDR3 sequence (DNA): TGTGCCAGCAGTATCGGGGGCGTAAGTCAGCCCCAGCATTTT. The gene calls are TRBV28 and TRBJ1-5; D is possibly TRBD1 (6 bases). Trimming took off 5 bases at V and 6 bases at J, with 14 bases between the two ends. The CDR3 is 14 residues long. From germline, CDR1 is MDHEN and CDR2 SYDVKM.

CDR3 loop: CASTLNRDPHVDCGYTF. CDR3 bases: TGTGCCAGCACCTTAAACAGGGATCCTCACGTGGACTGTGGCTACACCTTC. This chain connects TRBV5-5 to TRBJ1-2, with D maybe TRBD1 (6 bases). The germline gives CDR1 SGHKS, CDR2 YYEKEE (reference sequence). This CDR3 has 17 amino acids. V lost 6 bases, J lost 7 bases, and 28 bases lay in between.

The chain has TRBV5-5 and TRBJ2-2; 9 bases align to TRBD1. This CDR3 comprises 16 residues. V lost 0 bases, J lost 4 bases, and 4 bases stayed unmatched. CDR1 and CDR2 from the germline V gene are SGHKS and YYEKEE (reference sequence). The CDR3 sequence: CASSLVGQGSTGELFF. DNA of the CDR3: TGTGCCAGCAGCTTGGTGGGACAGGGCAGCACCGGGGAGCTGTTTTTT.

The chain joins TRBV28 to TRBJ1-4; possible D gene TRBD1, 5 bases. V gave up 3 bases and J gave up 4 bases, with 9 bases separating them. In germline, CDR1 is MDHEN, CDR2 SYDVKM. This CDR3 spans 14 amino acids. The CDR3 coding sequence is TGTGCCAGCAGTTTCATGCAGGGTAATGAAAAACTGTTTTTT. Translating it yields CASSFMQGNEKLFF.

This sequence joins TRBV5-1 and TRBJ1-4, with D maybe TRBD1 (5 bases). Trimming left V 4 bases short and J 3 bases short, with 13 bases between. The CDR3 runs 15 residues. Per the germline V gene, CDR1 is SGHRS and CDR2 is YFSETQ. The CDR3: CASSESGEANEKLFF. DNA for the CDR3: TGCGCCAGCAGCGAGTCGGGGGAGGCTAATGAAAAACTGTTTTTT. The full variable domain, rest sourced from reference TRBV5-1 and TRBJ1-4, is KAGVTQTPRYLIKTRGQQVTLSCSPISGHRSVSWYQQTPGQGLQFLFEYFSETQRNKGNFPGRFSGRQFSNSRSEMNVSTLELGDSALYLCASSESGEANEKLFFGSGTQLSVL.

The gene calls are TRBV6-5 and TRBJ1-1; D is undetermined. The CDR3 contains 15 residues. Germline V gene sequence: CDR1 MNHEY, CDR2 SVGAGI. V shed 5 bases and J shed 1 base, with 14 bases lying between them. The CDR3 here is CASSGLWAGNTEAFF. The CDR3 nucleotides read TGTGCCAGCAGTGGACTATGGGCAGGGAACACTGAAGCTTTCTTT.

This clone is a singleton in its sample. As DNA, the CDR3 is TGTGCCAGCACCACAGGGGCCTATGAGCAGTTCTTC. Its protein product is CASTTGAYEQFF. The chain joins TRBV27 to TRBJ2-1; 7 bases match TRBD1. The CDR3 is 12 amino acids. Looked up from germline, CDR1 is MNHEY and CDR2 is SMNVEV (reference sequence). V lost 7 bases, J lost 8 bases, and 5 bases stayed unmatched.

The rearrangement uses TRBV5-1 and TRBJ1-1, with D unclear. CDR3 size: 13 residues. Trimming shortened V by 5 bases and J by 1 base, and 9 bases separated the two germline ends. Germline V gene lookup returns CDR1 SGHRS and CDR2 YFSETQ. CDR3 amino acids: CASRETRNTEAFF. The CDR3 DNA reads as TGCGCCAGCAGGGAGACCCGGAACACTGAAGCTTTCTTT. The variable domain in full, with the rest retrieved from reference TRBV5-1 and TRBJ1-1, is KAGVTQTPRYLIKTRGQQVTLSCSPISGHRSVSWYQQTPGQGLQFLFEYFSETQRNKGNFPGRFSGRQFSNSRSEMNVSTLELGDSALYLCASRETRNTEAFFGQGTRLTVV.